The 30 T cell receptor beta chains below all came from one sample that was sequenced in a study of blood T cell repertoires in COVID-19. Sequencing used immunoSEQ multiplex PCR; TCRdb keeps in-frame clones, though not all of them. The table includes 110,000 or so clones, about 90% detected once. The sample consisted of peripheral blood. The receptors originated from a woman in her 50s with acute or convalescent COVID-19.

V is TRBV24-1 and J is TRBJ1-3; D possibly corresponds to TRBD1 (6 bases). The V gene lost 5 bases and the J gene lost 4 bases, with 8 bases spanning the gap. This CDR3 is built from 13 residues. Looked up from germline, CDR1 is KGHDR and CDR2 is SFDVKD. The CDR3 here is CATSATGGNTIYF. CDR3 nucleotides: TGTGCCACCAGTGCGACAGGCGGAAACACCATATATTTT.

This clone was detected once. The CDR3 region has the DNA TGTGCCAGCAGCCAAGAAAGAAGGGGGCCCTACGAGCAGTACTTC. Protein: CASSQERRGPYEQYF. The chain uses TRBV4-2 and TRBJ2-7; 7 positions match TRBD1. The CDR3 sequence is 15 residues long. From germline, CDR1 is LGHNA and CDR2 YNFKEQ. After removal of 0 bases from V and 2 bases from J, the junction contained 4 bases not matched to a gene.

The chain joins TRBV30 to TRBJ1-4; 9 positions match TRBD1. Germline trimming cut 5 bases from V and 8 bases from J; bases unmatched to any gene: 6. In germline, CDR1 is GTSNPN, CDR2 SVGIG (reference sequence). The CDR3 loop spans 13 amino acids. The CDR3 loop reads CAWGQGRGEKLFF. The CDR3 nucleotides are TGTGCCTGGGGACAGGGGCGAGGGGAAAAACTGTTTTTT.

This rearrangement joins TRBV6-5 to TRBJ1-2; 8 positions match TRBD1. CDR1 MNHEY and CDR2 SVGAGI come from the germline V gene. CDR3 length: 13 residues. With 7 bases clipped from V and 5 bases from J, the junction kept 6 bases outside the gene matches. CDR3 in amino acids: CASIRTGPYGYTF. The DNA of the CDR3 is TGTGCCAGCATCCGGACAGGGCCTTATGGCTACACCTTC.

The chain has TRBV28 and TRBJ1-1, with D perhaps TRBD1 (6 bases). Trimming stripped 5 bases from V and 5 bases from J, with 18 bases between. CDR1 and CDR2 from the germline V gene are MDHEN and SYDVKM. This CDR3 region has 15 residues. CDR3 DNA sequence: TGTGCCAGCAGTCCCCCGACAGGAAGAAAGACTGAAGCTTTCTTT. Translated: CASSPPTGRKTEAFF.

V is TRBV3-1 (or the pseudogene TRBV3-2) and J is TRBJ2-7; TRBD2 matches 7 bases. Trimming cost V 4 bases and J 3 bases; bases outside gene matches: 9. CDR3 size: 15 residues. Germline CDR1 LGHDT, CDR2 YNNKEL (reference sequence). CDR3: CASSLGPGGIYEQYF. CDR3 coding DNA: TGTGCCAGCAGCCTCGGACCGGGGGGAATCTACGAGCAGTACTTC.

The chain employs TRBV28 and TRBJ1-1; D unclear. This CDR3 has 14 residues. Germline V gives CDR1 MDHEN, CDR2 SYDVKM. V shed 7 bases and J shed 1 base, with 13 bases lying between them. This CDR3 is CASTRDNTNTEAFF. CDR3 coding DNA: TGTGCCAGCACGCGTGACAACACGAACACTGAAGCTTTCTTT.

V is TRBV5-4 and J is TRBJ2-2; D gene unclear. The CDR3 runs to 13 residues. Trimming removed 2 bases from V and 4 bases from J, with 6 bases in between. Germline V CDR1 and CDR2: SGHNT, YYREEE (reference sequence). The CDR3 coding sequence is TGTGCCAGCAGCTTAGGCGGCACCGGGGAGCTGTTTTTT. Translating gives CASSLGGTGELFF.

The V call is TRBV27, the J call TRBJ1-5; 8 bases align to TRBD1. Germline V lookup: CDR1 MNHEY, CDR2 SMNVEV (reference sequence). This CDR3 is built from 15 residues. J was trimmed by 2 bases and V by 7 bases; bases with no gene match: 7. The CDR3 is CASKQTGGGNQPQHF. The CDR3 coding sequence is TGTGCCAGCAAACAAACAGGGGGAGGCAATCAGCCCCAGCATTTT.

The chain couples TRBV11-2 to TRBJ2-1; TRBD2 matches 11 bases. The CDR3 extends over 15 amino acids. The V and J ends lost 7 bases and 2 bases, in that order; junction bases with no gene match: 4. The germline V gene encodes CDR1 SGHAT and CDR2 FQNNGV. CDR3 DNA sequence: TGTGCCAGCAAGGTGACTAGCGGGGCCTACAATGAGCAGTTCTTC. This codes for CASKVTSGAYNEQFF.

The chain uses TRBV7-9 and TRBJ1-4, with 7 bases lining up with TRBD1. Germline CDR1 reads SEHNR; CDR2 reads FQNEAQ (reference sequence). Trimming removed 4 bases from V and 0 bases from J; junction bases left unmatched: 11. The CDR3 runs to 18 residues. The CDR3 loop is CASSSTGQLISTNEKLFF. The CDR3, as DNA: TGTGCCAGCAGCTCAACGGGACAGCTCATTTCAACTAATGAAAAACTGTTTTTT.

The V gene is TRBV2, the J gene TRBJ2-1; 8 nucleotides agree with TRBD2. CDR1 and CDR2 (germline): SNHLY, FYNNEI. V shed 3 bases, J shed 4 bases, and the junction held 5 bases outside the gene matches. CDR3 size: 15 residues. The CDR3 DNA reads TGTGCCAGCAGTGATGTCGGGGGGGCTTACAATGAGCAGTTCTTC. Translated: CASSDVGGAYNEQFF.

The CDR3 DNA follows: TGTGCCAGCCGGTTCGAAACCAGGGCTGAAGCTTTCTTT. It yields the protein CASRFETRAEAFF. This chain links TRBV6-5 with TRBJ1-1; weak D call: TRBD1 (5 bases). The CDR3 extends over 13 amino acids. The V gene's germline CDR1 is MNHEY and CDR2 SVGAGI. V dropped 8 bases and J dropped 6 bases, with 16 bases sitting between them.

The J gene is TRBJ2-7, the V gene TRBV4-1; D might be TRBD2 (6 bases). V gave up 0 bases and J gave up 4 bases, with 10 bases separating them. The germline gives CDR1 MGHRA, CDR2 YSYEKL. There are 14 residues in the CDR3. The chain's CDR3 is CASSQDGGVYEQYF. The CDR3, as DNA: TGCGCCAGCAGCCAAGACGGGGGTGTATACGAGCAGTACTTC.

The rearrangement uses TRBV10-2 and TRBJ2-7; D unclear. Per germline, CDR1 WSHSY and CDR2 SAAADI. The CDR3 has 11 amino acids. Trimming left V 5 bases short and J 3 bases short, with 5 bases between. CDR3 protein: CASSSRYEQYF. For the CDR3, the DNA is TGCGCCAGCAGTTCGCGCTACGAGCAGTACTTC.

CDR3 coding DNA: TGTGCCAGCAGCTTGTGGCGCCGGGGTGGAGCCGGGGAGCTGTTTTTT. Residues: CASSLWRRGGAGELFF. V and J are TRBV5-6 and TRBJ2-2; a possible D gene is TRBD2 (5 bases). Trimming cost V 1 base and J 6 bases, with 16 bases left between them. The germline CDR1 and CDR2 sequences are SGHDT and YYEEEE. This CDR3 is built from 16 residues. The variable domain in full, with the rest retrieved from reference TRBV5-6 and TRBJ2-2, is DAGVTQSPTHLIKTRGQQVTLRCSPKSGHDTVSWYQQALGQGPQFIFQYYEEEERQRGNFPDRFSGHQFPNYSSELNVNALLLGDSALYLCASSLWRRGGAGELFFGEGSRLTVL.

This sequence joins TRBV29-1 and TRBJ1-2, with unresolved D. CDR3 length: 13 amino acids. Germline V CDR1 and CDR2: SQVTM, ANQGSEA. The V and J ends lost 1 base and 8 bases respectively, with 14 bases between them. CDR3: CSVEVLQPRGYTF. The CDR3 DNA is TGCAGCGTTGAAGTGCTACAGCCTCGAGGCTACACCTTC.

The chain has TRBV5-8 and TRBJ1-1; 9 bases are shared with TRBD1. V lost 4 bases to trimming and J lost 1 base; unmatched junction nucleotides: 8. The CDR3 totals 16 residues. Germline CDR1 is SGHTS and CDR2 is YDEGEE. The CDR3 spells CASSLMAGQGNTEAFF. Here the CDR3 DNA reads TGTGCCAGCAGCCTCATGGCGGGACAGGGGAACACTGAAGCTTTCTTT.

V usage is TRBV12-3 or TRBV12-4 and J usage is TRBJ1-5; D possibly corresponds to TRBD1 (5 bases). The V end lost 4 bases, the J end lost 7 bases, and 8 bases lay between the germline ends. The CDR3 runs to 12 residues. CDR3 sequence (DNA): TGTGCCAGCAGTTCTGGGGCCCAGCCCCAGCATTTT. This codes for CASSSGAQPQHF.

The chain uses TRBV29-1 and TRBJ2-1; D might be TRBD2 (7 bases). The V gene's germline CDR1 is SQVTM and CDR2 ANQGSEA. V lost 7 bases and J lost 15, with 22 bases in between. This CDR3 has 12 residues. The DNA for the CDR3 is TGCAGCGCACTCGAGGGGGGGATGTGGCTGTTCTTC. Translated, it gives CSALEGGMWLFF.

The chain links TRBV7-2 to TRBJ2-1; D call uncertain. From germline, CDR1 is SGHTA and CDR2 FQGNSA. The V end lost 1 base, the J end lost 7 bases, and 8 bases lay between the germline ends. This CDR3 is built from 13 residues. The CDR3 is CASSLDPVNEQFF. Here the CDR3 DNA reads TGTGCCAGCAGCTTAGACCCGGTGAATGAGCAGTTCTTC.

J is TRBJ2-6 and V is TRBV2; 12 nucleotides line up with TRBD1. Germline CDR1 reads SNHLY; CDR2 reads FYNNEI. V dropped 8 bases and J dropped 3; count of bases not matched to a gene: 2. CDR3 length: 15 residues. The CDR3 DNA sequence: TGTGCCAGCTGGGACAGGGGGCTTGGGGCCAACGTCCTGACTTTC. It codes for CASWDRGLGANVLTF.

V and J are TRBV30 and TRBJ1-3; D remains unclear. Trimming shortened V by 0 bases and J by 4 bases, and 16 bases separated the two germline ends. This CDR3 is 16 amino acids long. Per the germline V gene, CDR1 is GTSNPN and CDR2 is SVGIG (reference sequence). CDR3 loop: CAWSVIGFQYGNTIYF. CDR3 DNA sequence: TGTGCCTGGAGTGTAATTGGTTTCCAGTACGGAAACACCATATATTTT. Full variable domain (rest looked up from reference TRBV30 and TRBJ1-3): SQTIHQWPATLVQPVGSPLSLECTVEGTSNPNLYWYRQAAGRGLQLLFYSVGIGQISSEVPQNLSASRPQDRQFILSSKKLLLSDSGFYLCAWSVIGFQYGNTIYFGEGSWLTVV.

The V gene is TRBV6-5, the J gene TRBJ1-5; D unresolved. V was pared by 6 bases and J by 6 bases, with 18 bases between. The CDR3 has 15 amino acids. The V gene's germline CDR1 is MNHEY and CDR2 SVGAGI. This CDR3 reads CASRENGGRGQPQHF. In DNA form, the CDR3 reads TGTGCCAGCAGAGAGAATGGAGGGAGAGGTCAGCCCCAGCATTTT.

The chain is built from TRBV4-3 and TRBJ2-2; the match to TRBD1 covers 10 bases. The germline gives CDR1 LGHNA, CDR2 YSLEER. This CDR3 is 19 amino acids long. V shed 3 bases, J shed 7 bases, and the junction held 17 bases outside the gene matches. CDR3 protein: CASSHGLGDRGQGNGELFF. As DNA, the CDR3 is TGCGCCAGCAGCCACGGGTTGGGCGACAGGGGGCAGGGGAACGGGGAGCTGTTTTTT.

The V gene is TRBV6-5, the J gene TRBJ1-5, with D possibly TRBD1 on 6 matching bases. From germline, CDR1 is MNHEY and CDR2 SVGAGI. This CDR3 region has 13 residues. With 4 bases removed from V and 4 bases from J, the gap between germline ends came to 8 bases. The CDR3 nucleotides read TGTGCCAGCAGTTCCACAGGGAATCAGCCCCAGCATTTT. It yields the protein CASSSTGNQPQHF.

This chain links TRBV18 with TRBJ1-5; tentatively, D is TRBD1 (5 bases). V lost 6 bases and J 6 bases, leaving 12 bases between the germline ends. There are 13 residues in the CDR3. Germline V CDR1 and CDR2: KGHSH, LQKENI. Here the CDR3 reads CASSPGDVQPQHF. CDR3 nucleotide sequence: TGTGCCAGCTCCCCGGGGGACGTTCAGCCCCAGCATTTT.

The chain recombines TRBV7-2 with TRBJ1-1, with a possible D match to TRBD1 (5 bases). The CDR3 consists of 15 residues. Germline-derived CDR1 and CDR2 are SGHTA and FQGNSA. Deletions cut 5 bases from V and 3 bases from J, with 16 bases between. The CDR3 is CASSRSRGGYTEAFF. For the CDR3, the DNA is TGTGCCAGCAGCCGTTCTCGTGGGGGGTACACTGAAGCTTTCTTT.

The rearrangement uses TRBV2 and TRBJ2-7; no clear D. Looked up from germline, CDR1 is SNHLY and CDR2 is FYNNEI. V was trimmed by 5 bases and J by 7 bases, leaving 27 bases between them. This CDR3 is 17 amino acids long. This CDR3 is CASSLDRLVVLGMEQYF. The CDR3 DNA reads TGTGCCAGCAGTTTAGACCGACTGGTTGTTCTGGGTATGGAGCAGTACTTC.

The CDR3 region has the DNA TGTGCCAGCAGTCCTCTGAATAGCGTGAACACCGGGGAGCTGTTTTTT. Translated: CASSPLNSVNTGELFF. V gene TRBV28 combines with J gene TRBJ2-2, with D tentatively TRBD2 (5 bases). Germline CDR1 MDHEN, CDR2 SYDVKM. This CDR3 has 16 amino acids. The V and J ends lost 5 bases and 1 base respectively, with 14 bases between them.